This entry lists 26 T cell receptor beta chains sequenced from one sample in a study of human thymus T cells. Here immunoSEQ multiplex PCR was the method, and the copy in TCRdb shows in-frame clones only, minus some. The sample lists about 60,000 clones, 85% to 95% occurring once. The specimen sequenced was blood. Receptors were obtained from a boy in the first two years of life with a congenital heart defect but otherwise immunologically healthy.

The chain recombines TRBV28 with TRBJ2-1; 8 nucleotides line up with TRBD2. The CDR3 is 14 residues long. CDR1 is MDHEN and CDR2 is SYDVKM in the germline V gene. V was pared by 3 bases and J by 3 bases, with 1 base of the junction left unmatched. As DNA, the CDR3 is TGTGCCAGCAGTTTTAGCGGGGTCTACAATGAGCAGTTCTTC. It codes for CASSFSGVYNEQFF.

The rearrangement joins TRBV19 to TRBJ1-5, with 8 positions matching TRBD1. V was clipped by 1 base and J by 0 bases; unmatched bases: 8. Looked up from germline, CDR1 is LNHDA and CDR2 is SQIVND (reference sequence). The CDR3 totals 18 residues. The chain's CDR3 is CASSIVFGQGYSNQPQHF. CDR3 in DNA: TGTGCCAGTAGTATAGTATTCGGACAGGGTTATAGCAATCAGCCCCAGCATTTT.

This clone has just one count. DNA of the CDR3: TGTGCCAGCAGCCTCCGTCCTAATCAGCCCCAGCATTTT. Its protein product is CASSLRPNQPQHF. The chain has TRBV4-2 and TRBJ1-5; the D is unclear. The CDR3 extends over 13 amino acids. Trimming left V 4 bases short and J 4 bases short, with 8 bases between. CDR1 and CDR2 from the germline V gene are LGHNA and YNFKEQ.

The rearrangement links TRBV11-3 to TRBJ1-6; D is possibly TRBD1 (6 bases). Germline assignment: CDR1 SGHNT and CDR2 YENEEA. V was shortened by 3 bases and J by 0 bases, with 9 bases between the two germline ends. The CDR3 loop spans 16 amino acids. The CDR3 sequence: CASSFGQSSYNSPLHF. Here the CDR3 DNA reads TGTGCCAGCAGCTTTGGACAGAGCTCCTATAATTCACCCCTCCACTTT.

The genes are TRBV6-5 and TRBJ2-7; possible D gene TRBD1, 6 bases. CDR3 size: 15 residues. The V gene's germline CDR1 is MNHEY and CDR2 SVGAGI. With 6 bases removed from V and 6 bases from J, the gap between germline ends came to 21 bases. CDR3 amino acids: CASRRTFTPRGEQYF. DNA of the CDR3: TGTGCCAGCAGGCGGACTTTTACCCCCAGGGGCGAGCAGTACTTC.

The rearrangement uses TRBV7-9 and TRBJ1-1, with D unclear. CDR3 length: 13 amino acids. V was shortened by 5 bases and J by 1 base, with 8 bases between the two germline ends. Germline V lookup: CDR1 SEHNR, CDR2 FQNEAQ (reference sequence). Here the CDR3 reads CASSLRQNTEAFF. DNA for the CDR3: TGTGCCAGCAGCCTCCGACAGAACACTGAAGCTTTCTTT.

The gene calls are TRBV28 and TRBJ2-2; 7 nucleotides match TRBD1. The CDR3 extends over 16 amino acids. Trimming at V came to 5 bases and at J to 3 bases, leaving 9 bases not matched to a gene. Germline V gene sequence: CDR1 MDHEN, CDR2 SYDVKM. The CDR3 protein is CASSQTYTGDTGELFF. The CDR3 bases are TGTGCCAGCAGTCAGACGTACACAGGGGACACCGGGGAGCTGTTTTTT.

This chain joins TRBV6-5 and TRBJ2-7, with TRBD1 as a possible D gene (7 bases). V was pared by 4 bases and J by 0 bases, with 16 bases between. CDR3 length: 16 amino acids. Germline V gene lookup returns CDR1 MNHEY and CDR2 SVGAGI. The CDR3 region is CASSLLGTAGSYEQYF. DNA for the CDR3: TGTGCCAGCAGTTTATTAGGGACAGCGGGCTCCTACGAGCAGTACTTC.

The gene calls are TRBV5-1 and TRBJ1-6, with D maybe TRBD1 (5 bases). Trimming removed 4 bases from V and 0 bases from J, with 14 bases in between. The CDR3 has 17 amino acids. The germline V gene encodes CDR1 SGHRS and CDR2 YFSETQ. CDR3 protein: CASSPGPSGSYNSPLHF. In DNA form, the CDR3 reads TGCGCCAGCAGCCCGGGACCCTCAGGCTCCTATAATTCACCCCTCCACTTT.

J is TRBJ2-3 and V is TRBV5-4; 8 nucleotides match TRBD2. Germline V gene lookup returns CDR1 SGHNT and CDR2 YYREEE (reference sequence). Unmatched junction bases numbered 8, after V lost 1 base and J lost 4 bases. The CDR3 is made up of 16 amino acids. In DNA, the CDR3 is TGTGCCAGCAGCTTGAGGCGGGAGGTCGCCCCAGATACGCAGTATTTT. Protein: CASSLRREVAPDTQYF. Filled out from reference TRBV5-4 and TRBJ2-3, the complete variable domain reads ETGVTQSPTHLIKTRGQQVTLRCSSQSGHNTVSWYQQALGQGPQFIFQYYREEENGRGNFPPRFSGLQFPNYSSELNVNALELDDSALYLCASSLRREVAPDTQYFGPGTRLTVL.

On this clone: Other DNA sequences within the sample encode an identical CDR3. The CDR3 bases are TGCGCCAGCAGCTTGGGGAGTTCTGGAAACACCATATATTTT. Amino acids: CASSLGSSGNTIYF. This chain joins TRBV5-1 and TRBJ1-3; no clear D gene. From germline, CDR1 is SGHRS and CDR2 YFSETQ. Trimming pared 0 bases from V and 1 base from J, leaving 5 bases between. The CDR3 runs 14 residues.

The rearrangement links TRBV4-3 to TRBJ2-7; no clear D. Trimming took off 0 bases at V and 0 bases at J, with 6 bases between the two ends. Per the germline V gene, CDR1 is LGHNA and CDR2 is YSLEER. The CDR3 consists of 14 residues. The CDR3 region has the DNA TGCGCCAGCAGCCAAGATCACAGCTCCTACGAGCAGTACTTC. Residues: CASSQDHSSYEQYF.

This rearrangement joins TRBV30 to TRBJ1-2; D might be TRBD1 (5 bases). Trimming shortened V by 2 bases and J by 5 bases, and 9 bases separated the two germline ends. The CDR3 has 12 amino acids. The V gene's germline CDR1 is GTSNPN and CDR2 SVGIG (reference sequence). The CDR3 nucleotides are TGTGCCTGGAGTATTGGGGGGTATGGCTACACCTTC. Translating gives CAWSIGGYGYTF.

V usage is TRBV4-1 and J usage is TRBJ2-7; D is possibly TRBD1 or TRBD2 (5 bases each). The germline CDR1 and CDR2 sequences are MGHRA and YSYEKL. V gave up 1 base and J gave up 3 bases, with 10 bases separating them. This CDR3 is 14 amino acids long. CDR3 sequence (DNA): TGCGCCAGCAGCCAAGCGGGACGTATCTACGAGCAGTACTTC. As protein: CASSQAGRIYEQYF.

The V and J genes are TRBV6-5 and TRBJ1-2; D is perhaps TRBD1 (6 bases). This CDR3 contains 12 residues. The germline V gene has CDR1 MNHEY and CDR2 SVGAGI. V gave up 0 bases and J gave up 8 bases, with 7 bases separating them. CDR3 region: CASSYSGAGYTF. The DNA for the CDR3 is TGTGCCAGCAGTTACTCGGGGGCCGGCTACACCTTC.

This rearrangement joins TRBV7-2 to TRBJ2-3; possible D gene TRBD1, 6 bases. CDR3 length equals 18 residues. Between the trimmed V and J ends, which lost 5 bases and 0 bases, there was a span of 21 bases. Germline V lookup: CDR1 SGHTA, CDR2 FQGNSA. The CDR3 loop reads CASSHAGLGGTSTDTQYF. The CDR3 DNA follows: TGTGCCAGCAGCCATGCCGGGCTAGGGGGTACTAGCACAGATACGCAGTATTTT.

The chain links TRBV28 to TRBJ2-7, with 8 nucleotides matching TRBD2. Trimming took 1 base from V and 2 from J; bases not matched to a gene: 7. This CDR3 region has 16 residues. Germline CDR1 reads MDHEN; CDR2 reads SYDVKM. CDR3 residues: CASSLLGGRPPYEQYF. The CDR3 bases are TGTGCCAGCAGTTTATTGGGCGGGAGGCCCCCCTACGAGCAGTACTTC.

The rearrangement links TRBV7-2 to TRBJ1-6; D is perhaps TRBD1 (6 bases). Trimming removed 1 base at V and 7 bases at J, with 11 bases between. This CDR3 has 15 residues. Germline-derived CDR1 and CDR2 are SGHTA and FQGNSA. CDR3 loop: CASSLGGARNSPLHF. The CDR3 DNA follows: TGTGCCAGCAGCTTAGGGGGGGCGCGGAATTCACCCCTCCACTTT.

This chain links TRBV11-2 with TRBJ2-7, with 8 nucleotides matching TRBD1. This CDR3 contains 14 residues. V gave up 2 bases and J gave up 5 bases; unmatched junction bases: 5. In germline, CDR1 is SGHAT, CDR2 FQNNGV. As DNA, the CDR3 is TGTGCCAGCAGCTTAACAGGGGGAGCTAACGAGCAGTACTTC. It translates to CASSLTGGANEQYF. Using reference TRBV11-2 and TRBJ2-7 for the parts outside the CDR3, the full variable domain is EAGVAQSPRYKIIEKRQSVAFWCNPISGHATLYWYQQILGQGPKLLIQFQNNGVVDDSQLPKDRFSAERLKGVDSTLKIQPAKLEDSAVYLCASSLTGGANEQYFGPGTRLTVT.

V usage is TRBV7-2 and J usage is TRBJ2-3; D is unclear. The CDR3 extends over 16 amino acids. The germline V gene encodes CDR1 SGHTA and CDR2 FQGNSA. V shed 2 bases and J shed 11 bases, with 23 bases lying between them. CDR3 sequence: CASSLNVWRTLIGQYF. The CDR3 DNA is TGTGCCAGCAGCTTAAATGTCTGGCGGACCTTGATAGGGCAGTATTTT.

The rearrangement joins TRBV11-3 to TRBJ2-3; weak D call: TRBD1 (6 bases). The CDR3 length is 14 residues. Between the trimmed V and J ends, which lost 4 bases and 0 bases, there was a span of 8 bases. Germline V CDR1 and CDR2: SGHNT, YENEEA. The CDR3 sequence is CASSYTGSTDTQYF. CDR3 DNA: TGTGCCAGCAGCTATACAGGGAGCACAGATACGCAGTATTTT.

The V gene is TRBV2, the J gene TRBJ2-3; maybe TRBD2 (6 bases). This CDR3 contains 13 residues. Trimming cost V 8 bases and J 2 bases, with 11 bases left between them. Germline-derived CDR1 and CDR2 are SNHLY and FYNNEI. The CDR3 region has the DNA TGTGCCAGCGAGGAGGGATACACAGATACGCAGTATTTT. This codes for CASEEGYTDTQYF.

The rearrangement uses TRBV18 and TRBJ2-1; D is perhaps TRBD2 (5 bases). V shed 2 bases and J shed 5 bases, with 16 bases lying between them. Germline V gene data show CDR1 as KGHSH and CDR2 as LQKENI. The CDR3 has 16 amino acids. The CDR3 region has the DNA TGTGCCAGCTCACCAAATCTGGGAGCCCCTAACAATGAGCAGTTCTTC. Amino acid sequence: CASSPNLGAPNNEQFF.

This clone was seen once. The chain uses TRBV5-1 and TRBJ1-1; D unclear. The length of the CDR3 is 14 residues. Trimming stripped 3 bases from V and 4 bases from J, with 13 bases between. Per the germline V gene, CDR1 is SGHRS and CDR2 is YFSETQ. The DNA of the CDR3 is TGCGCCAGCAGCTCTATGACGGGTTCCACTGAAGCTTTCTTT. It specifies CASSSMTGSTEAFF.

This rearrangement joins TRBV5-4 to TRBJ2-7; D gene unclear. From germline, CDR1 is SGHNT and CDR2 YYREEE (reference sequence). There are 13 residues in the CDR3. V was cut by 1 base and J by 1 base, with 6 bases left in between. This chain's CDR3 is CASSLQASYEQYF. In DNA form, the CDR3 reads TGTGCCAGCAGCTTGCAGGCGTCCTACGAGCAGTACTTC.

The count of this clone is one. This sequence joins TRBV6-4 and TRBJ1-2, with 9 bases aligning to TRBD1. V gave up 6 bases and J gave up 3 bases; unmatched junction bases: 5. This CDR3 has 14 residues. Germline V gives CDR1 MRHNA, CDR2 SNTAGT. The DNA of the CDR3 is TGTGCCAGCAGACTGACAGGGGGAGACTATGGCTACACCTTC. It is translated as CASRLTGGDYGYTF.